This passage covers 20 T cell receptor beta chains from one sample sequenced in a study of control samples from healthy donors and cancer patients. Here immunoSEQ multiplex PCR was the method, and the copy in TCRdb shows in-frame clones only, minus some. The sample holds 75,000 to 100,000 clones, roughly 92% seen once. The sample was blood. The receptors shown here come from a human donor in good health. The donor label of this sample is uncertain.

Concerning this clone: This is likely a read error, given that the CDR3 carries no conserved phenylalanine or tryptophan at its end. No DNA is shown, since the ends of the CDR3 on it are uncertain; the CDR3 is the one TCRdb lists. The chain links TRBV27 to TRBJ2-7; the D segment call TRBD1 is taken from the table without a DNA check. Germline V CDR1 and CDR2: MNHEY, SMNVEV (reference sequence). The CDR3 adds up to 10 amino acids, both ends counted. The CDR3 loop reads CASRGWHGAT.

In DNA form, the CDR3 reads TGTGCCAGCAGCCAAGTAGACAGGGGCGGATATGGCTACACCTTC. Residues: CASSQVDRGGYGYTF. The rearrangement uses TRBV3-1 (or the pseudogene TRBV3-2) and TRBJ1-2; 8 nucleotides match TRBD1. V trimming: 1 base; J trimming: 5 bases; junction bases outside the gene matches: 6. The length of the CDR3 is 15 residues. The germline V gene has CDR1 LGHDT and CDR2 YNNKEL (reference sequence).

V usage is TRBV7-2 and J usage is TRBJ2-3; 9 bases align to TRBD1. CDR3 length: 14 amino acids. The ends lost 1 base at V and 5 bases at J; junction bases unmatched: 1. CDR1 and CDR2 from the germline V gene are SGHTA and FQGNSA. The CDR3 DNA is TGTGCCAGCAGCTTAGACAGGGGGCAAGATACGCAGTATTTT. Translating it yields CASSLDRGQDTQYF.

The V gene is TRBV30, the J gene TRBJ1-3, with 9 positions matching TRBD1. The V gene end was trimmed by 0 bases and the J gene end by 1 base; junction bases not matched to a gene: 4. The CDR3 sequence is 16 residues long. Germline-derived CDR1 and CDR2 are GTSNPN and SVGIG (reference sequence). The chain's CDR3 is CAWSVQQGASGNTIYF. The DNA for the CDR3 is TGTGCCTGGAGTGTACAACAGGGGGCTTCTGGAAACACCATATATTTT. Filled out from reference TRBV30 and TRBJ1-3, the complete variable domain reads SQTIHQWPATLVQPVGSPLSLECTVEGTSNPNLYWYRQAAGRGLQLLFYSVGIGQISSEVPQNLSASRPQDRQFILSSKKLLLSDSGFYLCAWSVQQGASGNTIYFGEGSWLTVV.

The J gene is TRBJ1-6, the V gene TRBV19; no clear D. The V and J ends lost 2 bases and 5 bases respectively, with 10 bases between them. Germline V lookup: CDR1 LNHDA, CDR2 SQIVND (reference sequence). The CDR3 spans 15 residues. The CDR3: CASSISAQDNSPLHF. The DNA of the CDR3 is TGTGCCAGTAGTATAAGCGCGCAGGATAATTCACCCCTCCACTTT.

The V gene is TRBV5-1, the J gene TRBJ1-3; D unresolved. CDR3 size: 15 residues. Germline V lookup: CDR1 SGHRS, CDR2 YFSETQ. V lost 0 bases and J lost 4, with 11 bases in between. The CDR3, as DNA: TGCGCCAGCAGCTTGGCTGGTGACCCAGGAAACACCATATATTTT. Translation: CASSLAGDPGNTIYF.

The rearrangement links TRBV18 to TRBJ1-3; D unresolved. V lost 3 bases and J 0 bases, leaving 12 bases between the germline ends. The CDR3 is made up of 16 amino acids. Germline V gives CDR1 KGHSH, CDR2 LQKENI. This chain's CDR3 is CASSPGGPSSGNTIYF. CDR3 nucleotides: TGTGCCAGCTCACCCGGCGGGCCCAGCTCTGGAAACACCATATATTTT.

The V call is TRBV6-1, the J call TRBJ1-5; no clear D gene. CDR1 and CDR2 from the germline V gene are MNHNS and SASEGT. The CDR3 has 13 amino acids. Trimming took off 2 bases at V and 8 bases at J, with 10 bases between the two ends. The CDR3 loop is CASSESTDKPQHF. For the CDR3, the DNA is TGTGCCAGCAGTGAATCCACCGATAAGCCCCAGCATTTT.

V usage is TRBV2 and J usage is TRBJ2-2, with 7 nucleotides matching TRBD1. V trimming: 6 bases; J trimming: 0 bases; junction bases outside the gene matches: 19. CDR3 length equals 20 residues. Germline CDR1 is SNHLY and CDR2 is FYNNEI. The CDR3 loop reads CASRPSLVAATGTNTGELFF. For the CDR3, the DNA is TGTGCCAGCAGGCCCAGTTTAGTTGCCGCGACAGGGACGAACACCGGGGAGCTGTTTTTT.

The V gene is TRBV12-3 or TRBV12-4, the J gene TRBJ1-3; D gene ambiguous. The CDR3 totals 12 residues. With 6 bases removed from V and 2 bases from J, the gap between germline ends came to 5 bases. CDR3 sequence reads: CASRGTGNTIYF. The CDR3 coding sequence is TGTGCCAGCAGGGGTACTGGAAACACCATATATTTT.

The count of this clone is one. This chain joins TRBV19 and TRBJ1-1; weak D call: TRBD1 (6 bases). Trimming left V 5 bases short and J 4 bases short, with 17 bases between. The germline V gene encodes CDR1 LNHDA and CDR2 SQIVND (reference sequence). This CDR3 spans 15 amino acids. CDR3 region: CASSPITGLGTEAFF. In DNA form, the CDR3 reads TGTGCCAGTAGTCCGATAACAGGGTTGGGCACTGAAGCTTTCTTT.

This sequence joins TRBV6-2 or TRBV6-3 and TRBJ2-1, with TRBD2 as a possible D gene (6 bases). The CDR3 has 14 residues. Germline V gene lookup returns CDR1 MNHEY and CDR2 SVGEGT. The ends were cut back, 6 bases at V and 4 bases at J, with 13 bases in the middle. CDR3 DNA sequence: TGTGCCAGCAGCGGGGGAACGCCTTACAATGAGCAGTTCTTC. This sequence encodes CASSGGTPYNEQFF.

This chain joins TRBV4-2 and TRBJ2-7, with D tentatively TRBD1 (5 bases). Between the trimmed V and J ends, which lost 7 bases and 3 bases, there was a span of 13 bases. CDR3 length: 13 residues. Germline CDR1 reads LGHNA; CDR2 reads YNFKEQ. Here the CDR3 DNA reads TGTGCCAGCAAAGGAACAGGAAACTACGAGCAGTACTTC. Its translation is CASKGTGNYEQYF.

The chain uses TRBV12-5 and TRBJ2-7; 8 positions agree with TRBD1. The CDR3 is 15 amino acids. CDR1 LGHNT and CDR2 FRNRAP come from the germline V gene. The junction had 13 bases not matched to a gene; V was cut back by 3 bases and J by 9 bases. The CDR3 is CASGLRTGYGCGQYV. The DNA of the CDR3 is TGTGCTAGTGGTTTACGGACAGGGTATGGATGCGGGCAGTACGTC.

CDR3: CASSREDSTDTQYF. CDR3 coding DNA: TGTGCCAGCTCACGGGAAGACAGTACAGATACGCAGTATTTT. The rearrangement links TRBV18 to TRBJ2-3, with TRBD1 as a possible D gene (5 bases). Trimming stripped 4 bases from V and 3 bases from J, with 11 bases between. The CDR3 contains 14 residues. Germline-derived CDR1 and CDR2 are KGHSH and LQKENI.

This chain links TRBV3-1 (or the pseudogene TRBV3-2) with TRBJ1-2, with D uncertain. The CDR3 is 14 residues long. V shed 1 base and J shed 2 bases, with 8 bases lying between them. Germline CDR1 LGHDT, CDR2 YNNKEL (reference sequence). The CDR3 DNA reads as TGTGCCAGCAGCCAAGTCGTAGGAAACTATGGCTACACCTTC. Translated, it gives CASSQVVGNYGYTF.

The rearrangement links TRBV25-1 to TRBJ1-3; D not certain. CDR3 length: 14 residues. V lost 9 bases and J 2 bases, leaving 14 bases between the germline ends. Germline V gene lookup returns CDR1 MGHDK and CDR2 SYGVNS. CDR3 nucleotides: TGTGCCAGACTAAGGGTGGGTCCTGGAAACACCATATATTTT. This codes for CARLRVGPGNTIYF.

J is TRBJ2-1 and V is TRBV21-1; the table's D call, TRBD2, has no DNA check behind it. TRBV21-1 is designated a pseudogene. CDR3 length: 17 amino acids. The CDR3 spells CASSKGEGRDRINEQFF. The CDR3 DNA follows: TGTGCCAGCAGCAAAGGGGAGGGGCGAGATAGGATCAATGAGCAGTTCTTC.

The chain links TRBV18 to TRBJ1-6; 10 bases agree with TRBD1. Per the germline V gene, CDR1 is KGHSH and CDR2 is LQKENI. The CDR3 runs to 16 residues. V lost 4 bases, J lost 9 bases, and 9 bases stayed unmatched. For the CDR3, the DNA is TGTGCCAGCTCACGAACCTCCCGGGACAGGGGTTCACCCCTCCACTTT. It translates to CASSRTSRDRGSPLHF.

This clone showed up just once. The chain recombines TRBV27 with TRBJ2-1; perhaps TRBD2 as D (5 bases). This CDR3 has 14 amino acids. V dropped 5 bases and J dropped 5 bases, with 13 bases sitting between them. CDR1 MNHEY and CDR2 SMNVEV come from the germline V gene (reference sequence). The CDR3 nucleotides read TGTGCCAGCAGTCCCGAGGGAGCTCACAATGAGCAGTTCTTC. Its translation is CASSPEGAHNEQFF.